This T cell receptor (beta chain) was identified in a study of Tregs in tolerant kidney transplant recipients. Whole-study context: Mixed chimerism was transient after nonmyeloablative marrow transplants from related graft donors.

Method: immunoSEQ multiplex PCR; TCRdb's copy keeps in-frame clones and lacks some. The repertoire holds some 64,000 clones, with approximately 98% as singletons. Broader study findings: In tolerant patients, donor-specific Tregs outgrew total Tregs, suggesting antigen-driven expansion. Activated donor B cell expansion appeared to reveal the most relevant donor-specific TCRbeta repertoire.

Notes on this clone: Its matching antigen is unknown.

This receptor was obtained from a human donor who received a combined kidney and bone marrow transplant. The specimen comprised Tregs from blood, sampled before the transplant.

The CDR3 spells CASSLSGLSTDTQYF. In DNA, the CDR3 is TGTGCCAGCAGCTTATCTGGCCTCAGCACAGATACGCAGTATTTT. The gene calls are TRBV11-3 and TRBJ2-3; D is undetermined. Trimming cost V 2 bases and J 0 bases, with 9 bases left between them. The CDR3 is 15 residues long. Germline V lookup: CDR1 SGHNT, CDR2 YENEEA.